The present entry profiles one T cell receptor (beta chain) with its context. In the original analysis: The assay estimated nucleated cells by amplifying reference gene primers. Repertoires were generated with immunoSEQ multiplex PCR, while TCRdb's copy carries only in-frame clones and drops some. V and J calls and clone size are as listed in that table; D and trimming were resolved from the DNA. The data show around 170,000 clones, with around 87% seen just once and approximately 0.5% held by the top ten. The record originates from a study of blood T cell repertoires in COVID-19. Germline V lookup: CDR1 LNHDA, CDR2 SQIVND (reference sequence). Trimming removed 5 bases at V and 3 bases at J, with 16 bases between. This CDR3 spans 15 amino acids. Followed longitudinally, the Seattle patients had been enrolled during active infection.

The receptor was isolated from a man in his fifties or sixties with COVID-19, enrolled during active disease. Source material: peripheral blood. The chain couples TRBV19 to TRBJ1-1, with D unresolved. The CDR3 DNA follows: TGTGCCAGTAGTGACCCCCGAGGGCCCCACACTGAAGCTTTCTTT. Its translation: CASSDPRGPHTEAFF.